This TCR beta chain was documented in a study of T cell responses to AZD1222 COVID-19 vaccine. Profiled with immunoSEQ multiplex PCR; TCRdb holds only in-frame clones, not every one. Found here are about 69,000 clones, roughly 80% of them singletons; the top ten hold roughly 13%. Germline V gene data show CDR1 as SGHTA and CDR2 as FQGTGA. CDR3 length: 13 amino acids. V was cut by 5 bases and J by 4 bases, with 11 bases left in between. The TCR comes from an adult who received the AZD1222 COVID-19 vaccine. The chain links TRBV7-3 to TRBJ2-5, with D perhaps assigned TRBD1 or TRBD2 (5 bases each). The specimen was peripheral blood, collected 28 days after the second AZD1222 dose. CDR3 sequence reads: CASSRDPGETQYF. For the CDR3, the DNA is TGTGCCAGCAGCCGGGACCCGGGAGAGACCCAGTACTTC.